This T cell receptor (beta chain) comes out of a study of blood T cell repertoires in COVID-19. The wider study: The samples span acute and convalescent COVID-19 from the United States, Italy and Spain. Sample material is recorded as cDNA or gDNA derived from T cells, B-cell-depleted T cells, or PBMCs.

Those enrolled in Seattle joined during active infection and were followed longitudinally afterward. Original handling: Nucleated cell counts were estimated from reference gene primer amplification. Libraries were prepared by immunoSEQ multiplex PCR; TCRdb keeps only in-frame clonotypes and omits some of them. The D gene and trimming were derived from the DNA, and the V and J assignments and clone size from that table. The sample holds roughly 230,000 clones; around 87% are singletons and the top ten take around 1.9%. Trimming removed 1 base from V and 8 bases from J; junction bases left unmatched: 12. The CDR3 spans 16 residues. The germline V gene encodes CDR1 SGHTA and CDR2 FQGNSA.

The chain couples TRBV7-2 to TRBJ2-3, with 7 positions matching TRBD2. This receptor was obtained from a woman aged 55-69 years with COVID-19, enrolled during active disease. Specimen: peripheral blood. CDR3 residues: CASSLVSSRGGGTQYF. CDR3 DNA: TGTGCCAGCAGCTTAGTGTCATCCCGGGGCGGGGGTACGCAGTATTTT.